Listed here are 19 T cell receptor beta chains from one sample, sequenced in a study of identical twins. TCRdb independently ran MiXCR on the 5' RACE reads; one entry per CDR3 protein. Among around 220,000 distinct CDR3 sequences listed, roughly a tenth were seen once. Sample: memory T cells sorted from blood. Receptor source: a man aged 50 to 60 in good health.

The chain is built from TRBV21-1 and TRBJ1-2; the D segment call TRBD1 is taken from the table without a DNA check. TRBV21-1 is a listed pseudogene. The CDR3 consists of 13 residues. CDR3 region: CASSLRDRGGYTF. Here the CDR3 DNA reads TGTGCCAGCAGCCTCCGGGACAGAGGGGGCTACACCTTC.

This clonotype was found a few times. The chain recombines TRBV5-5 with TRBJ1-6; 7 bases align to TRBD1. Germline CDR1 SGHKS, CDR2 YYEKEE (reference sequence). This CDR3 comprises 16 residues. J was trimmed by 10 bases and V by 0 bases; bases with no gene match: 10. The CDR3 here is CASSLGQGPEHSPLHF. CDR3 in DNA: TGTGCCAGCAGCTTGGGACAGGGCCCGGAGCACTCACCCCTCCACTTT.

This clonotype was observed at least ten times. The CDR3 coding sequence is TGTGCCAGCAGCTTAGTTAACAGGGGCGCCGGCTATGGCTACACCTTC. It codes for CASSLVNRGAGYGYTF. This chain uses TRBV7-8 with TRBJ1-2; 7 positions match TRBD1. With 1 base clipped from V and 4 bases from J, the junction kept 9 bases outside the gene matches. Germline values: CDR1 SGHVS, CDR2 FQNEAQ. The CDR3 spans 16 residues. Complete variable domain (other parts from reference TRBV7-8 and TRBJ1-2): GAGVSQSPRYKVAKRGQDVALRCDPISGHVSLFWYQQALGQGPEFLTYFQNEAQLDKSGLPSDRFFAERPEGSVSTLKIQRTQQEDSAVYLCASSLVNRGAGYGYTFGSGTRLTVV.

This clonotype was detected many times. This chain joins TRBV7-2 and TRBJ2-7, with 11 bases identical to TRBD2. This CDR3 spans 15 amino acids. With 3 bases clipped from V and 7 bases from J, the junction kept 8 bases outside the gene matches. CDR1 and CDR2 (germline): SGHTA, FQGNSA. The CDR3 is CASSFLAGGLGEQYF. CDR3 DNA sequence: TGTGCCAGCAGCTTTCTAGCGGGAGGTCTGGGGGAGCAGTACTTC.

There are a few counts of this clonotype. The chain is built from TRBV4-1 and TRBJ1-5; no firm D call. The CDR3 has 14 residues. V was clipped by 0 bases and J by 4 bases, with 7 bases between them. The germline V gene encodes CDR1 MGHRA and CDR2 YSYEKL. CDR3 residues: CASSQDSRNQPQHF. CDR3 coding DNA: TGCGCCAGCAGCCAAGATTCACGTAATCAGCCCCAGCATTTT.

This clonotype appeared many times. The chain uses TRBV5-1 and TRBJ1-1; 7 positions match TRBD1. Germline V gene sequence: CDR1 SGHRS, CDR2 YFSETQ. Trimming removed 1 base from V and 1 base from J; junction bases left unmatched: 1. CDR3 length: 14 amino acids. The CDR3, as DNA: TGCGCCAGCAGCTTGAGGGACAGGAACACTGAAGCTTTCTTT. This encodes CASSLRDRNTEAFF.

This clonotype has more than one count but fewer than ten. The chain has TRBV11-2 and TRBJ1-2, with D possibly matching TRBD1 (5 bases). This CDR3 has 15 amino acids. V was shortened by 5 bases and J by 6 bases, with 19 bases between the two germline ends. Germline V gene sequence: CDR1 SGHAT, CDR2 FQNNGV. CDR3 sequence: CASSQGASGLNGYTF. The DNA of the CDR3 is TGTGCCAGCAGCCAAGGGGCTTCAGGGTTAAATGGCTACACCTTC. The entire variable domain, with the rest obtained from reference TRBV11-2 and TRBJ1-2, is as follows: EAGVAQSPRYKIIEKRQSVAFWCNPISGHATLYWYQQILGQGPKLLIQFQNNGVVDDSQLPKDRFSAERLKGVDSTLKIQPAKLEDSAVYLCASSQGASGLNGYTFGSGTRLTVV.

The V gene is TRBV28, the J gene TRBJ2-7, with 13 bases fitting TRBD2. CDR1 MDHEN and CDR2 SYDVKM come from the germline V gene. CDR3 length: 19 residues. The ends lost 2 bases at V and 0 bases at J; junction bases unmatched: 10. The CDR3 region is CASSLPLTTSGRSSYEQYF. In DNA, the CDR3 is TGTGCCAGCAGTTTACCCCTCACGACTAGCGGGAGGTCCTCCTACGAGCAGTACTTC.

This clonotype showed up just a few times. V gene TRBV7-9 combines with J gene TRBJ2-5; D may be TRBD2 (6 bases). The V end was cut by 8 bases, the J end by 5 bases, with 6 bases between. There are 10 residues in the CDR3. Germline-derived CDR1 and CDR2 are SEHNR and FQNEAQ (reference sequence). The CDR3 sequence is CASGTETQYF. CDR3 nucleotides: TGTGCCAGCGGGACTGAGACCCAGTACTTC.

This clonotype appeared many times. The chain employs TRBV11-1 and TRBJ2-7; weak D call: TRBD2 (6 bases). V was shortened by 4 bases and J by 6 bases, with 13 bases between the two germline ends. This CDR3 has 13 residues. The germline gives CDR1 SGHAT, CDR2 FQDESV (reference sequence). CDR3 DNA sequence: TGTGCCAGCAGCTGGGGGGACCGTGGCGAGCAGTACTTC. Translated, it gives CASSWGDRGEQYF.

CDR3 sequence: CASSQVGVTGKQETQYF. CDR3 sequence (DNA): TGTGCCAGCAGCCAAGTGGGTGTCACAGGGAAGCAAGAGACCCAGTACTTC. The chain uses TRBV14 and TRBJ2-5; D may be TRBD1 (6 bases). There are 17 residues in the CDR3. The V end lost 1 base, the J end lost 2 bases, and 17 bases lay between the germline ends. Germline values: CDR1 SGHDN, CDR2 FVKESK.

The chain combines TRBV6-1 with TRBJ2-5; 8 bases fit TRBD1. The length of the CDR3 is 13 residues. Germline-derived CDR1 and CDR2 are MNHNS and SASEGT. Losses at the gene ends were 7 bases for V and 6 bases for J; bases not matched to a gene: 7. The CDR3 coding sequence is TGTGCCAGCAAAAAGGACAGGGTTCAGACCCAGTACTTC. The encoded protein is CASKKDRVQTQYF.

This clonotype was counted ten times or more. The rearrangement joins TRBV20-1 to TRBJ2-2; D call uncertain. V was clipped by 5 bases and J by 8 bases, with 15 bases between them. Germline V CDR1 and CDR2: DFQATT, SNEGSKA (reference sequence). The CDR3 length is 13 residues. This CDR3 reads CSAPAHMGGELFF. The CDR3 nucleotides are TGCAGTGCTCCAGCCCACATGGGTGGGGAGCTGTTTTTT.

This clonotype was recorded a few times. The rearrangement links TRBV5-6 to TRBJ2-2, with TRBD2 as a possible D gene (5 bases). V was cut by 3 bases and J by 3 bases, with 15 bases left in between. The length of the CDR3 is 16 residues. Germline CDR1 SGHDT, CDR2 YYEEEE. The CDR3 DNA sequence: TGTGCCAGCAGCTCCCGGCGCCCCGGGGACACCGGGGAGCTGTTTTTT. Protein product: CASSSRRPGDTGELFF.

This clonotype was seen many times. The CDR3 bases are TGCAGTGCTGGGACCTCCGGGACAGGGACATCAGAGACCCAGTACTTC. Its translation is CSAGTSGTGTSETQYF. J is TRBJ2-5 and V is TRBV20-1; the match to TRBD1 covers 9 bases. The CDR3 is 16 residues long. The junction had 14 bases not matched to a gene; V was cut back by 5 bases and J by 4 bases. Germline V lookup: CDR1 DFQATT, CDR2 SNEGSKA (reference sequence).

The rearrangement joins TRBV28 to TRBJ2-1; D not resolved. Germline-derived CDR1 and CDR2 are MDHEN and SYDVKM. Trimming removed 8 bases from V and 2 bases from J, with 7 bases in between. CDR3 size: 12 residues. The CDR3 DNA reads TGTGCCAGCCGAAATGCCTACAATGAGCAGTTCTTC. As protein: CASRNAYNEQFF.

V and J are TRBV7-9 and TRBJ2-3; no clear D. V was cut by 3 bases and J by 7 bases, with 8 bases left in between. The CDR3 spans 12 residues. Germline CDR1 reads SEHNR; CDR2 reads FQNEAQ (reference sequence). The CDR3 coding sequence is TGTGCCAGCAGCTTCACGACCTATACGCAGTATTTT. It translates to CASSFTTYTQYF.

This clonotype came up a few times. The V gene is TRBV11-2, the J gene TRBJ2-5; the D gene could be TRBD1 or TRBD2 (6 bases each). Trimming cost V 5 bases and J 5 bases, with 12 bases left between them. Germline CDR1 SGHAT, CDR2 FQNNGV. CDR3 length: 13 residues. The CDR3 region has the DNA TGTGCCAGCAGCCAAGGGGGGCTTGAGACCCAGTACTTC. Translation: CASSQGGLETQYF.

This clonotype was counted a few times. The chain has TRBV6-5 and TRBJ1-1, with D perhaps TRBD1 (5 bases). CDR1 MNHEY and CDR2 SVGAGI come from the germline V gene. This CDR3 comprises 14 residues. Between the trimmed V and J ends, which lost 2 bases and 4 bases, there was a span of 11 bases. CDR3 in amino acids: CASSYDSSRTEAFF. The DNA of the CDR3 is TGTGCCAGCAGTTACGACAGTTCCCGCACTGAAGCTTTCTTT.